Listed below are T cell receptor beta chains from one sample, sequenced in a study of cytomegalovirus exposure and HLA in healthy donors. Using immunoSEQ multiplex PCR, the repertoire was profiled, and TCRdb retains in-frame clones only, with some absent. The data contain 220,000 or so clones, approximately 80% of them singletons. The sequencing input was PBMCs. All receptors derive from a male donor in good health and CMV-seronegative. CDR3s include the opening cysteine and the closing phenylalanine or tryptophan. D genes are given only for firm matches. Clone size appears in some rows only: once, few, many, or a class for an expanded clone.

cdr3_aa,cdr3_nt,d_call,v_call,j_call,clone_size
CASATDIQETQYF,TGTGCTAGTGCCACCGACATCCAAGAGACCCAGTACTTC,.,TRBV12-5,TRBJ2-5,once
CASSPSGRETQYF,TGTGCCAGCTCGCCTAGCGGGAGGGAGACCCAGTACTTC,TRBD2,TRBV18,TRBJ2-5,.
CASSFDGGVGNTIYF,TGTGCCAGCAGCTTCGATGGCGGGGTTGGAAACACCATATATTTT,.,TRBV5-4,TRBJ1-3,.
CASSLGLAGGPDNEQFF,TGTGCCAGCAGTCTAGGACTAGCGGGAGGGCCTGACAATGAGCAGTTCTTC,TRBD2,TRBV28,TRBJ2-1,once
CASDPEAGGSYEQYF,TGTGCCTCAGACCCAGAAGCGGGAGGATCCTACGAGCAGTACTTC,TRBD2,TRBV28,TRBJ2-7,.
CASSPNIGTGGTEAFF,TGTGCCAGCTCACCTAACATAGGGACAGGCGGAACTGAAGCTTTCTTT,TRBD1,TRBV18,TRBJ1-1,.
CASSGQGNTQYF,TGTGCCAGCAGTGGACAGGGGAATACGCAGTATTTT,TRBD1,TRBV6-6,TRBJ2-3,.
CASSDTVTRGDTQYF,TGTGCCAGCAGTGATACAGTAACCCGGGGAGATACGCAGTATTTT,.,TRBV6-1,TRBJ2-3,.
CASRHGQGDQYF,TGTGCCAGCAGACACGGACAGGGGGATCAGTACTTC,TRBD1,TRBV6-6,TRBJ2-5,.
CASSERGPGKNIQYF,TGTGCCAGCAGTGAAAGGGGTCCGGGCAAAAACATTCAGTACTTC,.,TRBV2,TRBJ2-4,few
CASSPRRRFEEQYF,TGTGCCAGCAGTCCCAGGAGGAGGTTTGAGGAGCAGTACTTC,.,TRBV7-2,TRBJ2-7,.
CASSRRLVGLVGNEQFF,TGTGCCAGCAGCAGGCGACTAGTGGGTTTGGTTGGCAATGAGCAGTTCTTC,.,TRBV5-5,TRBJ2-1,once
CAGSPLVGGTEETQYF,TGTGCCGGCTCACCACTGGTCGGGGGGACCGAAGAGACCCAGTACTTC,TRBD2,TRBV18,TRBJ2-5,.
CASSADRGGETQYF,TGTGCCAGCTCAGCGGACAGGGGTGGGGAGACCCAGTACTTC,TRBD1,TRBV18,TRBJ2-5,.
CASSSWESGANVLTF,TGTGCCAGCAGCTCATGGGAGTCTGGGGCCAACGTCCTGACTTTC,.,TRBV9,TRBJ2-6,.
CASSSGQGRTDTQYF,TGTGCCAGCAGCTCCGGACAGGGACGCACAGATACGCAGTATTTT,TRBD1,TRBV7-6,TRBJ2-3,few
CASSDLHEQYF,TGTGCCAGCAGTGATCTCCACGAGCAGTACTTC,.,TRBV25-1,TRBJ2-7,.
CASGLQASYEQYF,TGTGCCAGCGGCTTGCAGGCATCCTACGAGCAGTACTTC,.,TRBV7-9,TRBJ2-7,.